The T cell receptor beta chain described here comes from a study of T cell repertoires in aging, cancer and after chemotherapy. Across the whole study: Clear clonal overlap appeared across healthy donor samples taken over several months to years.

Multiplex touch-down PCR with TRB-A/B primers amplified rearranged V-D-J TRB sequences. TCRdb used MiXCR to reprocess the multiplex PCR reads, holding one entry per CDR3 protein. Of about 3,300 distinct CDR3 sequences listed, about 35% are singletons. The V gene lost 2 bases and the J gene lost 1 base, with 10 bases spanning the gap. The CDR3 has 15 residues. The germline V gene has CDR1 MNHNS and CDR2 SASEGT. Study-wide points: In cancer patients, declining TCR diversity with age involved lost richness and lost evenness. Age-matched healthy donors had significantly more diverse, less clonal blood TCR repertoires than untreated cancer patients.

This clonotype was observed a handful of times. Its target is not known. The template was genomic DNA from peripheral blood, not RNA. Sequenced material: blood. The receptor's source is a human donor in good health. This sequence joins TRBV6-1 and TRBJ2-3; TRBD2 might be the D (6 bases). CDR3 sequence: CASSETWGGTDTQYF. In DNA, the CDR3 is TGTGCCAGCAGTGAAACATGGGGGGGCACAGATACGCAGTATTTT.